This TCR beta chain emerged from a study of cytomegalovirus exposure and HLA in healthy donors (dated by TCRdb to the late 2010s). Broadly, across the study: In an earlier analysis of roughly 590 of the donors, less than 350 Gb of sequence data and 100 million or so unique TCR beta sequences from 180 million or so T cells were reported. On average, around 240,000 unique TCR beta nucleotide sequences were sequenced per donor among several hundred genotyped donors of the cohort, with roughly 19% of those sequences being non-productive. The study aimed to test whether signatures of past pathogen exposure could be identified by cataloging public T cell receptors. Besides the first cohort of about 730 subjects, a separate validation cohort made up of roughly 120 different subjects was used. In a later genetic analysis, genome-wide SNP genotypes for about 55% of the roughly 670 donors were used, and that subset was treated as a discovery cohort. Roughly five DR-DQ haplotypes were treated as single units for association and clustering because of strong linkage in the cohort. Rather than using new phenotypic data, the later analysis identified candidate immune exposures from TCR beta sequences and from how often those sequences occurred across donors. Every discovery cohort repertoire had been produced on one sequencing platform. An earlier analysis of around 580 of the donors used high-throughput TCR beta sequencing to judge whether each TCR beta V gene segment behaved as functional or pseudogenic. The study profiled the T cell repertoires of under 850 subjects by immunosequencing and related them to cytomegalovirus serostatus. Class I and class II HLA loci were covered by the typing at four-digit resolution. Roughly 300 gigabases of sequencing data and roughly 90 million unique TCR sequences were included in an early release covering roughly 600 HLA-typed donors. Donor age, sex, ethnicity and CMV serostatus were compiled together with the repertoire data. In a later analysis, previously published TCR beta repertoires from several hundred donors were re-analyzed and high-resolution HLA genotyping was added so that TCR occurrence patterns could be studied. To predict cytomegalovirus infection status, the study brought together high-throughput TCR immunosequencing, statistical association of individual TCRs with disease status, and machine learning. Of the 398 genotyped donors, approximately 82% fell in the genetic ancestry cluster associated with self-reported Caucasian donors. Typing coverage differed by locus: A, B, C, DRB1 and DQB1 were typed in about 620-640 donors, DQA1 in roughly 500, DPA1 in some 600, and DPB1 in about 450.

V is shortened by 4 bases, J by 1 base, and the region joining them spans 7 bases. Per the germline V gene, SGHAT is the CDR1 and FQNNGV is the CDR2. Taken from cysteine to phenylalanine, the CDR3 has 13 residues. Only the CDR3 DNA is retained, 39 bases long and in frame from the first base. General study outcomes and caveats: A later analysis associated around 16,000 TCR beta sequences with specific HLA alleles at a false discovery rate of 0.05. Some IMGT-functional V segments, including TRBV6-2 and TRBV6-3, could not be told apart with the 87-base-pair reads, so those segments were excluded. Correlated functional status among segregating V segments might be attributable to linkage disequilibrium, but an unknown experimental factor could not be ruled out. Because some donors lacked HLA typing at each locus, the association tests relied only on the typed subset. In this cohort, only TCR beta chains were sequenced, and detectable features were limited by the absence of alpha or paired-chain data. In an earlier analysis of some 500 of the donors, most TCR beta V segments appeared in productive rearrangements about 87% or about 30% of the time, broadly matching IMGT annotations. Presence/absence analyses assumed roughly uniform sequencing depth across donors, an assumption that may not hold. A few of the identified cytomegalovirus-associated TCR beta chains were confirmed in vitro to be specific for cytomegalovirus antigens. The only immune exposure information available for the cohort was CMV serostatus. According to the authors, the approach could potentially be generalized to other disease states and immunological phenotypes. Around 16 rarely observed V segments, including chromosome 9 orphons, were excluded from the earlier analysis of 550 to 700 of the donors because counts were too low. Across donors, most TCR sequences were observed very rarely, whereas some public TCRs were present in many individuals. The sequencing pipeline was judged likely to have produced a cluster of highly shared sequence variants as a technical artifact. Strong co-occurrence of HLA alleles, especially DR and DQ, made assigning TCR associations to individual alleles difficult. V-gene and J-gene trimming of TCR beta chains was associated with a missense DCLRE1C variant in a later genetic analysis, and the association was replicated in an independent cohort. In a later analysis, most CMV-associated TCR beta chains were found to appear HLA-restricted, with HLA associations seemingly driven largely by CMV exposure. Compared with the approximately 710-donor mean, donors in an Asian-associated ancestry cluster had fewer N-insertions in productive TCRs, according to a later genetic analysis. Compared with equally common non-associated chains, HLA-associated TCR beta chains in a later analysis were more clonally expanded and had lower generation probabilities. The study listed 164 TCR beta chains as associated with cytomegalovirus. According to a later analysis, TCR association rates differed among HLA loci, with DRB1 alleles showing the most associated TCRs and HLA-C alleles showing the fewest. In a later analysis, several top co-occurrence clusters were reported to appear linked to parvovirus B19, influenza, CMV and Epstein-Barr virus. Cytomegalovirus status was reported to be diagnosed by the classifier with high specificity and sensitivity in both the original and validation cohorts. A further reported finding was that TCR beta sequences accurately predicted the HLA-A and HLA-B alleles for most subjects in the first cohort.

Libraries came from the immunoSEQ multiplex PCR assay. For the multiplex PCR, a mixture combining 60 forward primers for TCR Vbeta segments and 13 reverse primers for TCR Jbeta segments was used. Amplification of the CDR3 region of rearranged TCR beta genes was performed with a multiplex PCR assay on genomic DNA. Amplified TCR beta libraries were sequenced as 87-base-pair reads on the Illumina HiSeq System. In the paper's pipeline: A later analysis tallied 75 million to 95 million unique TCR beta chains across the 666 repertoires, and around 9.9 million of those chains were shared by two or more donors. A nearest-neighbor algorithm error-corrected the raw reads and collapsed the reads into unique sequences, merging closely related sequences to remove PCR and sequencing errors. CDR3 sequences were aligned to IMGT reference sequences to assign V, D and J gene segments. Each retained sequence needed at least a six-nucleotide match to both a V gene segment and a J gene segment. A rearrangement counted as productive if the CDR3 had no stop codons and remained in frame with V and J, and every other rearrangement counted as non-productive. Following IMGT convention, CDR3 was defined as the stretch from the second conserved V-encoded cysteine to the conserved J-encoded phenylalanine. The earlier analysis of 587 of the donors excluded sequences that lacked an unambiguous match to a single V gene segment. An earlier analysis of 587 of the donors called V segments functional above 56.7% productive rearrangements and segregating when the between-donor standard deviation exceeded 5%. A statistical classification framework was built to diagnose cytomegalovirus status from the catalog of TCR beta chain sequences. In a later analysis, V and J genes were assigned by comparing TCR nucleotide sequences against IMGT/GENE-DB human TR gene sequences. A later analysis assigned CDR3 sequences and most-parsimonious VDJ recombination scenarios with the TCRdist pipeline. In a later analysis, each TCR beta chain was defined by its CDR3 amino acid sequence together with its V-gene family, and reads without a unique V-gene family were excluded. A later analysis removed 500 to 650 highly shared, low-generation-probability nucleotide sequences to deal with suspected cross-contamination and a sequencing artifact. For each public chain, a later analysis derived a clonal expansion index from normalized ranks of inferred template counts within each repertoire. Generation probabilities in a later analysis came from a VDJ recombination model fitted to out-of-frame rearrangements, and those results were checked against IGoR. In a later analysis, TCR-TCR, TCR-HLA and TCR-CMV co-occurrence was scored with hypergeometric tests, and a repertoire-size bias correction was applied to TCR pairs. In a later analysis, false discovery rates were estimated by permuting HLA or CMV assignments 20 times. In a later analysis, co-occurring TCRs were grouped using DBSCAN, with TCRdist sequence similarity added in when clustering inside HLA-allele-positive subsets. For co-occurrence clustering, repertoires with fewer than 30,000 or more than 120,000 public chains were excluded, along with five repertoires with anomalous nucleotide sharing. As stored in TCRdb, this immuneACCESS dataset retains in-frame rearrangements with V and J assigned. A fraction of the clones does not appear; measured against another copy, unresolved V genes explain less than half of the discrepancy, and the remainder lacks a known reason. V, J and clone size derive from that table, while D and trimming were established from the DNA sequence. The sample includes 150,000 to 250,000 clones, with 82% observed a single time. The ten top clones hold 6.5% of the sample.

The cohort consisted of hundreds of healthy bone marrow donors. At the time of sampling, every cohort member was nominally healthy, though immune exposures that went unrecorded were likely present. The donor tested CMV seropositive, placing the donor among the 289 seropositive members of the cohort. A peripheral blood sample was provided by each donor, and peripheral blood mononuclear cells were used for TCR beta sequencing. The Qiagen DNeasy Blood Extraction Kit was used to extract genomic DNA from the blood cell samples. Comments on this clone: Its antigen is currently not known. Within one base of it there is no much larger clone, and no base qualities were kept.

This TCR was sampled from a woman in her fifties or sixties in good health and CMV-seropositive. The sequencing sample was made of PBMCs. The receptor chain draws on TRBV11-2 and TRBJ1-1, with no confident D gene call. CDR3 protein: CASSWRGNTEAFF. The DNA reads TGTGCCAGCAGCTGGCGGGGGAACACTGAAGCTTTCTTT. Supplemented by the reference TRBV11-2 and TRBJ1-1 proteins around the CDR3, the complete variable domain is EAGVAQSPRYKIIEKRQSVAFWCNPISGHATLYWYQQILGQGPKLLIQFQNNGVVDDSQLPKDRFSAERLKGVDSTLKIQPAKLEDSAVYLCASSWRGNTEAFFGQGTRLTVV.